Below, 20 T cell receptor beta chains from the same sample are listed, as sequenced in a study of cytomegalovirus exposure and HLA in healthy donors. Using immunoSEQ multiplex PCR, the repertoire was profiled, and TCRdb retains in-frame clones only, with some absent. The repertoire holds about 98,000 clones, with approximately 88% as singletons. Sequencing input: PBMCs. The receptors were gathered from a woman aged 30 to 39 in good health and CMV-seronegative.

This clone was observed once. The chain carries TRBV4-3 and TRBJ2-3; D may be TRBD2 (6 bases). This CDR3 comprises 14 residues. The germline V gene encodes CDR1 LGHNA and CDR2 YSLEER. The V end was cut by 0 bases, the J end by 11 bases, with 15 bases between. As DNA, the CDR3 is TGCGCCAGCAGCCAAGATCCAAGCGAGGGAGGGCAGTATTTT. Residues: CASSQDPSEGGQYF.

V and J are TRBV6-1 and TRBJ2-3, with D uncertain. V gave up 7 bases and J gave up 8 bases, with 10 bases separating them. Germline V lookup: CDR1 MNHNS, CDR2 SASEGT. The CDR3 is 11 residues long. The CDR3: CASNNGGTQYF. CDR3 coding DNA: TGTGCCAGCAACAACGGCGGTACGCAGTATTTT.

The chain is built from TRBV15 and TRBJ1-4; 9 bases match TRBD1. CDR3 length equals 15 residues. Per germline, CDR1 LNHNV and CDR2 YYDKDF (reference sequence). The V gene end was trimmed by 1 base and the J gene end by 7 bases; junction bases not matched to a gene: 4. This CDR3 reads CATSRVGQGFEKLFF. The CDR3 DNA is TGTGCCACCAGCAGAGTGGGACAGGGCTTTGAAAAACTGTTTTTT.

The rearrangement uses TRBV9 and TRBJ2-1, with D possibly being TRBD2 (6 bases). This CDR3 spans 15 amino acids. Trimming stripped 0 bases from V and 6 bases from J, with 13 bases between. CDR1 and CDR2 (germline): SGDLS, YYNGEE. Here the CDR3 DNA reads TGTGCCAGCAGCGTAGCGGGACTCGACACCAATGAGCAGTTCTTC. Its protein is CASSVAGLDTNEQFF.

The chain couples TRBV7-9 to TRBJ2-3, with 15 bases fitting TRBD2. The CDR3 is made up of 18 amino acids. The ends lost 5 bases at V and 1 base at J; junction bases unmatched: 7. Germline-derived CDR1 and CDR2 are SEHNR and FQNEAQ (reference sequence). CDR3 DNA: TGTGCCAGCAGCCTGGGACTAGCGGGAGGCCCGGGCACAGATACGCAGTATTTT. Amino acid sequence: CASSLGLAGGPGTDTQYF.

The CDR3 bases are TGTGCCAGCAGCTCTAAGGAACTAGCGGCCTACGAGCAGTACTTC. It encodes CASSSKELAAYEQYF. The rearrangement links TRBV11-2 to TRBJ2-7; 8 bases are shared with TRBD2. CDR1 and CDR2 from the germline V gene are SGHAT and FQNNGV. J gave up 2 bases and V 4 bases, and 7 bases lay outside the gene matches. This CDR3 region has 15 residues.

The chain combines TRBV12-5 with TRBJ1-2, with D maybe TRBD1 (6 bases). In germline, CDR1 is LGHNT, CDR2 FRNRAP. This CDR3 contains 17 residues. The ends were cut back, 3 bases at V and 2 bases at J, with 19 bases in the middle. The DNA for the CDR3 is TGTGCTAGTGGTTTTACCCTCCTCCGGGACACAAACTATGGCTACACCTTC. Protein sequence: CASGFTLLRDTNYGYTF. Based on the CDR3 plus reference TRBV12-5 and TRBJ1-2, the full variable domain is DARVTQTPRHKVTEMGQEVTMRCQPILGHNTVFWYRQTMMQGLELLAYFRNRAPLDDSGMPKDRFSAEMPDATLATLKIQPSEPRDSAVYFCASGFTLLRDTNYGYTFGSGTRLTVV.

V usage is TRBV5-1 and J usage is TRBJ1-2; 7 bases agree with TRBD1. Germline V CDR1 and CDR2: SGHRS, YFSETQ. With V trimmed by 0 bases and J by 4 bases, 6 bases remained unmatched. The CDR3 spans 15 residues. CDR3 region: CASSLGGQDFYGYTF. CDR3 nucleotides: TGCGCCAGCAGCTTGGGCGGACAGGACTTCTATGGCTACACCTTC.

The chain has TRBV5-1 and TRBJ2-7, with TRBD2 as a possible D gene (6 bases). Germline V gene data show CDR1 as SGHRS and CDR2 as YFSETQ. This CDR3 is built from 14 residues. V lost 5 bases and J 7 bases, leaving 19 bases between the germline ends. The CDR3 DNA reads as TGCGCCAGCAGTACTGGGCGGGGAGCGAGGGAGCAGTACTTC. Translation gives CASSTGRGAREQYF.

This clone was counted once. V gene TRBV12-1 combines with J gene TRBJ2-4; TRBD2, the table's D call, was not compared with the DNA. TRBV12-1 is a pseudogene segment. There are 16 residues in the CDR3. The CDR3 sequence is CASSIPGTSNINIQYF. For the CDR3, the DNA is TGTGCCAGCAGCATACCCGGGACTAGTAATATAAACATTCAGTACTTC.

The chain carries TRBV18 and TRBJ1-2; 10 bases line up with TRBD1. The CDR3 spans 16 residues. J was trimmed by 6 bases and V by 0 bases; bases with no gene match: 7. In germline, CDR1 is KGHSH, CDR2 LQKENI. CDR3 bases: TGTGCCAGCTCACCACCCGGGACAGGGGCGGGAGATGGCTACACCTTC. It codes for CASSPPGTGAGDGYTF.

The chain combines TRBV11-1 with TRBJ1-1; 8 bases map to TRBD1. This CDR3 contains 13 residues. The germline CDR1 and CDR2 sequences are SGHAT and FQDESV (reference sequence). After removal of 3 bases from V and 5 bases from J, the junction contained 2 bases not matched to a gene. The CDR3 region has the DNA TGTGCCAGCAGCTTTACAGGGGGAACTGAAGCTTTCTTT. Translated, it gives CASSFTGGTEAFF.

The V gene is TRBV6-1, the J gene TRBJ2-3; 10 bases line up with TRBD2. The CDR3 consists of 14 residues. The germline CDR1 and CDR2 sequences are MNHNS and SASEGT. The trim removed 5 bases at V and 6 bases at J, leaving 5 bases unmatched. The CDR3 DNA reads as TGTGCCAGCAGTACAGCGGGAGGGCCGGATACGCAGTATTTT. It encodes CASSTAGGPDTQYF.

This chain joins TRBV9 and TRBJ1-2, with D unresolved. The CDR3 totals 13 residues. Trimming stripped 0 bases from V and 4 bases from J, with 7 bases between. The germline V gene has CDR1 SGDLS and CDR2 YYNGEE. In DNA, the CDR3 is TGTGCCAGCAGCGTAGTCTCCAGCTATGGCTACACCTTC. Translated, it gives CASSVVSSYGYTF.

This sequence joins TRBV14 and TRBJ2-1; 9 positions match TRBD2. The V segment lost 4 bases and the J segment 7 bases; nucleotides outside the gene matches: 11. The CDR3 contains 16 residues. The V gene's germline CDR1 is SGHDN and CDR2 FVKESK. CDR3 nucleotide sequence: TGTGCCAGCAGCCTAGCTAGCGGGAAATTGGCTAATGAGCAGTTCTTC. It specifies CASSLASGKLANEQFF.

This sequence joins TRBV7-9 and TRBJ2-3; 8 bases map to TRBD2. In germline, CDR1 is SEHNR, CDR2 FQNEAQ (reference sequence). The CDR3 loop spans 18 amino acids. V lost 6 bases and J lost 2; bases outside the gene matches: 16. Written as DNA, the CDR3 is TGTGCCAGCAGTCGTTTACAACTAGCGGACCATTACACAGATACGCAGTATTTT. Encoded protein: CASSRLQLADHYTDTQYF. The full variable domain, its missing parts supplied by reference TRBV7-9 and TRBJ2-3, is DTGVSQNPRHKITKRGQNVTFRCDPISEHNRLYWYRQTLGQGPEFLTYFQNEAQLEKSRLLSDRFSAERPKGSFSTLEIQRTEQGDSAMYLCASSRLQLADHYTDTQYFGPGTRLTVL.

This chain uses TRBV12-5 with TRBJ2-5; D perhaps matches TRBD2 (6 bases). The CDR3 runs 16 residues. The germline CDR1 and CDR2 sequences are LGHNT and FRNRAP. Between the trimmed V and J ends, which lost 7 bases and 2 bases, there was a span of 20 bases. CDR3 DNA sequence: TGTGCTAGTGCCTCCGGGACTGGTATCCGGCAAGAGACCCAGTACTTC. Its translation is CASASGTGIRQETQYF. Filled out from reference TRBV12-5 and TRBJ2-5, the complete variable domain reads DARVTQTPRHKVTEMGQEVTMRCQPILGHNTVFWYRQTMMQGLELLAYFRNRAPLDDSGMPKDRFSAEMPDATLATLKIQPSEPRDSAVYFCASASGTGIRQETQYFGPGTRLLVL.

The chain carries TRBV29-1 and TRBJ2-4; D call uncertain. Per the germline V gene, CDR1 is SQVTM and CDR2 is ANQGSEA. CDR3 length: 14 residues. The V end lost 4 bases, the J end lost 0 bases, and 10 bases lay between the germline ends. CDR3 sequence reads: CSVVPGIAKNIQYF. The DNA of the CDR3 is TGCAGCGTTGTCCCGGGTATAGCCAAAAACATTCAGTACTTC. Based on the CDR3 plus reference TRBV29-1 and TRBJ2-4, the full variable domain is SAVISQKPSRDICQRGTSLTIQCQVDSQVTMMFWYRQQPGQSLTLIATANQGSEATYESGFVIDKFPISRPNLTFSTLTVSNMSPEDSSIYLCSVVPGIAKNIQYFGAGTRLSVL.

The chain carries TRBV5-4 and TRBJ1-1, with D perhaps TRBD1 (5 bases). The CDR3 extends over 13 amino acids. V was trimmed by 0 bases and J by 4 bases, leaving 7 bases between them. CDR1 and CDR2 from the germline V gene are SGHNT and YYREEE (reference sequence). The chain's CDR3 is CASSLVQGTEAFF. The DNA for the CDR3 is TGTGCCAGCAGCTTGGTCCAGGGCACTGAAGCTTTCTTT.

V and J are TRBV7-6 and TRBJ2-2; 7 bases align to TRBD1. Unmatched junction bases numbered 2, after V lost 3 bases and J lost 4 bases. There are 14 residues in the CDR3. Germline-derived CDR1 and CDR2 are SGHVS and FNYEAQ. The CDR3 coding sequence is TGTGCCAGCAGCTTCTCAGGGGGCACCGGGGAGCTGTTTTTT. Residues: CASSFSGGTGELFF.